The 23 T cell receptor beta chains below all came from one sample that was sequenced in a study of T cell responses to AZD1222 COVID-19 vaccine (dated by TCRdb to 2020 to 2022). The receptor library was made with the immunoSEQ multiplex PCR assay. Not all clones reach the TCRdb copy of this immuneACCESS table, which keeps in-frame sequences only. Checked studies attribute under half of the gap to unresolved V genes and leave the rest unexplained. This sample comprises around 66,000 clones, about four fifths of them detected only once. The top ten clones comprise around 25% of the sample. The label giving this sample's time point can be read as: baseline before first vaccination. The treatment or condition label, as the study defines it: meningococcal conjugate vaccine given as trial control. The sequenced sample was peripheral blood, obtained on day 0 of MenACWY control vaccination. The source is an adult in good health.

The V call is TRBV11-2, the J call TRBJ1-3; D call uncertain. Germline V gives CDR1 SGHAT, CDR2 FQNNGV. This CDR3 has 14 amino acids. The germline V and J ends were trimmed by 5 bases and 0 bases, with 8 bases remaining between them. Here the CDR3 reads CASSKDTSGNTIYF. The CDR3 DNA sequence: TGTGCCAGCAGCAAGGATACCTCTGGAAACACCATATATTTT. The complete variable domain, with remaining parts taken from reference TRBV11-2 and TRBJ1-3, reads EAGVAQSPRYKIIEKRQSVAFWCNPISGHATLYWYQQILGQGPKLLIQFQNNGVVDDSQLPKDRFSAERLKGVDSTLKIQPAKLEDSAVYLCASSKDTSGNTIYFGEGSWLTVV.

The chain recombines TRBV5-1 with TRBJ2-1, with TRBD2 matching 13 bases. Germline lookup yields CDR1 SGHRS and CDR2 YFSETQ. Trimming took 4 bases from V and 5 from J; bases not matched to a gene: 3. The CDR3 runs to 15 residues. CDR3 sequence: CASSKGLAGDNEQFF. The CDR3 nucleotides are TGCGCCAGCAGCAAAGGACTAGCGGGGGACAATGAGCAGTTCTTC.

This clone was seen more than once but under ten times. This chain joins TRBV7-2 and TRBJ2-3, with a possible D match to TRBD1 (5 bases). Germline loops: CDR1 SGHTA, CDR2 FQGNSA. The CDR3 runs to 14 residues. Trimming took off 0 bases at V and 4 bases at J, with 8 bases between the two ends. The CDR3 sequence is CASSLAGAPDTQYF. The CDR3 nucleotides read TGTGCCAGCAGCTTAGCAGGGGCCCCAGATACGCAGTATTTT.

The rearrangement uses TRBV4-1 and TRBJ1-2; D ambiguous. The CDR3 contains 14 residues. The V gene's germline CDR1 is MGHRA and CDR2 YSYEKL. V was cut by 5 bases and J by 4 bases, with 14 bases left in between. The CDR3 nucleotides are TGCGCCAGCAGCTCGGCGGGAGCCCTCTATGGCTACACCTTC. Translation gives CASSSAGALYGYTF.

This sequence joins TRBV2 and TRBJ1-5; a weak D match, TRBD1 (6 bases). V lost 6 bases to trimming and J lost 6 bases, with 15 bases between them. The germline gives CDR1 SNHLY, CDR2 FYNNEI. The CDR3 totals 14 residues. DNA of the CDR3: TGTGCCAGCAGCCAACAGGGTACGGCTCAGCCCCAGCATTTT. Residues: CASSQQGTAQPQHF.

The chain carries TRBV15 and TRBJ2-5; perhaps TRBD1 as D (6 bases). This CDR3 region has 15 residues. Germline-derived CDR1 and CDR2 are LNHNV and YYDKDF (reference sequence). Trimming took 2 bases from V and 4 from J, leaving 14 bases between them. This chain's CDR3 is CATSRQQGRVETQYF. The CDR3 nucleotides are TGTGCCACCAGCAGACAACAGGGTCGGGTAGAGACCCAGTACTTC.

The genes are TRBV5-6 and TRBJ2-3, with TRBD2 matching over 9 bases. J lost 0 bases, V lost 4 bases, and 6 bases had no gene match. CDR3 size: 16 residues. The germline V gene encodes CDR1 SGHDT and CDR2 YYEEEE. The CDR3 spells CASSPLAGASTDTQYF. In DNA form, the CDR3 reads TGTGCCAGCAGCCCGTTAGCGGGGGCTAGCACAGATACGCAGTATTTT.

This clone has a single count. The chain combines TRBV7-2 with TRBJ2-6; D may be TRBD1 (5 bases). The CDR3 length is 18 residues. Germline V CDR1 and CDR2: SGHTA, FQGNSA. Trimming pared 1 base from V and 3 bases from J, leaving 16 bases between. This CDR3 is CASSLVETAFIGANVLTF. CDR3 DNA sequence: TGTGCCAGCAGCTTAGTTGAGACAGCCTTCATTGGGGCCAACGTCCTGACTTTC.

This sequence joins TRBV9 and TRBJ2-3, with 9 nucleotides matching TRBD2. V dropped 4 bases and J dropped 3; count of bases not matched to a gene: 6. The CDR3 is made up of 15 amino acids. Germline V gene data show CDR1 as SGDLS and CDR2 as YYNGEE. Here the CDR3 reads CASSTLAGETDTQYF. In DNA form, the CDR3 reads TGTGCCAGCAGCACTTTAGCGGGAGAGACAGATACGCAGTATTTT.

The genes are TRBV7-8 and TRBJ2-7; 9 nucleotides agree with TRBD1. The CDR3 runs to 15 residues. Germline lookup yields CDR1 SGHVS and CDR2 FQNEAQ. After removal of 5 bases from V and 3 bases from J, the junction contained 8 bases not matched to a gene. The DNA of the CDR3 is TGTGCCAGCAGCACAACCGGGACAGGGAACTACGAGCAGTACTTC. Encoded protein: CASSTTGTGNYEQYF.

This CDR3 is CASSPYDRGAEAFF. The CDR3 bases are TGTGCCAGTAGTCCATATGACAGGGGCGCTGAAGCTTTCTTT. This sequence joins TRBV19 and TRBJ1-1; TRBD1 aligns across 8 bases. This CDR3 spans 14 amino acids. In germline, CDR1 is LNHDA, CDR2 SQIVND (reference sequence). Unmatched junction bases numbered 8, after V lost 5 bases and J lost 6 bases.

The chain recombines TRBV9 with TRBJ2-2, with a tentative D call TRBD2 (6 bases). V was shortened by 7 bases and J by 3 bases, with 19 bases between the two germline ends. Looked up from germline, CDR1 is SGDLS and CDR2 is YYNGEE. This CDR3 has 16 amino acids. This CDR3 reads CASSGGGAPDTGELFF. CDR3 bases: TGTGCCAGCTCTGGAGGCGGGGCCCCGGACACCGGGGAGCTGTTTTTT.

In its sample, this clone was seen once. The rearrangement uses TRBV28 and TRBJ2-2; D call uncertain. V lost 6 bases, J lost 0 bases, and 11 bases lay in between. The CDR3 is made up of 15 amino acids. Per the germline V gene, CDR1 is MDHEN and CDR2 is SYDVKM. The CDR3 loop reads CASSPLRSNTGELFF. The CDR3 bases are TGTGCCAGCAGCCCCCTGAGGTCGAACACCGGGGAGCTGTTTTTT. Drawing the rest from reference TRBV28 and TRBJ2-2, the complete variable domain is DVKVTQSSRYLVKRTGEKVFLECVQDMDHENMFWYRQDPGLGLRLIYFSYDVKMKEKGDIPEGYSVSREKKERFSLILESASTNQTSMYLCASSPLRSNTGELFFGEGSRLTVL.

V and J are TRBV5-4 and TRBJ1-2; D gene ambiguous. V shed 5 bases and J shed 0 bases, with 11 bases lying between them. CDR3 length equals 14 residues. Per germline, CDR1 SGHNT and CDR2 YYREEE (reference sequence). CDR3 protein: CASRIHNANYGYTF. CDR3 nucleotides: TGTGCCAGCAGGATACACAACGCTAACTATGGCTACACCTTC. Full variable domain (rest looked up from reference TRBV5-4 and TRBJ1-2): ETGVTQSPTHLIKTRGQQVTLRCSSQSGHNTVSWYQQALGQGPQFIFQYYREEENGRGNFPPRFSGLQFPNYSSELNVNALELDDSALYLCASRIHNANYGYTFGSGTRLTVV.

This chain uses TRBV3-1 (or the pseudogene TRBV3-2) with TRBJ2-1, with TRBD2 matching over 7 bases. The V segment lost 0 bases and the J segment 9 bases; nucleotides outside the gene matches: 11. CDR1 and CDR2 from the germline V gene are LGHDT and YNNKEL (reference sequence). The CDR3 length is 16 residues. CDR3 sequence reads: CASSQDPGRGTGEQFF. Written as DNA, the CDR3 is TGTGCCAGCAGCCAAGATCCGGGGAGGGGAACAGGTGAGCAGTTCTTC.

V and J are TRBV5-1 and TRBJ2-1; D perhaps matches TRBD2 (6 bases). The CDR3 has 15 amino acids. Between the trimmed V and J ends, which lost 0 bases and 2 bases, there was a span of 9 bases. Per the germline V gene, CDR1 is SGHRS and CDR2 is YFSETQ. The CDR3 sequence: CASSLGQRAYNEQFF. The CDR3 nucleotides read TGCGCCAGCAGCTTGGGACAGCGGGCCTACAATGAGCAGTTCTTC.

The chain links TRBV2 to TRBJ2-7; D is undetermined. The CDR3 covers 12 residues. Trimming stripped 4 bases from V and 7 bases from J, with 11 bases between. The germline CDR1 and CDR2 sequences are SNHLY and FYNNEI. In DNA form, the CDR3 reads TGTGCCAGCAGTGTGAGCGCGCGGGAGCAGTACTTC. Translated, it gives CASSVSAREQYF. The whole variable domain, filled in from reference TRBV2 and TRBJ2-7, reads EPEVTQTPSHQVTQMGQEVILRCVPISNHLYFYWYRQILGQKVEFLVSFYNNEISEKSEIFDDQFSVERPDGSNFTLKIRSTKLEDSAMYFCASSVSAREQYFGPGTRLTVT.

This rearrangement joins TRBV20-1 to TRBJ1-2; D is uncertain. V was cut by 3 bases and J by 4 bases, with 9 bases left in between. The germline V gene has CDR1 DFQATT and CDR2 SNEGSKA (reference sequence). CDR3 length equals 12 residues. CDR3 sequence: CSASQDGYGYTF. For the CDR3, the DNA is TGCAGTGCTAGTCAGGATGGCTATGGCTACACCTTC.

V usage is TRBV6-4 and J usage is TRBJ1-5; maybe TRBD1 (5 bases). V lost 4 bases to trimming and J lost 4 bases, with 23 bases between them. CDR1 and CDR2 (germline): MRHNA, SNTAGT. This CDR3 is built from 18 residues. The CDR3 sequence is CASSGKRQQVLENQPQHF. The DNA for the CDR3 is TGTGCCAGCAGTGGGAAGAGACAACAGGTACTCGAAAATCAGCCCCAGCATTTT.

V is TRBV5-1 and J is TRBJ1-1; a weak D match, TRBD1 (5 bases). Germline CDR1 SGHRS, CDR2 YFSETQ. V lost 4 bases, J lost 0 bases, and 10 bases lay in between. There are 14 residues in the CDR3. Here the CDR3 DNA reads TGCGCCAGCAGCCCCCAGACAGTGAACACTGAAGCTTTCTTT. Its translation: CASSPQTVNTEAFF.

This clone was counted a few times. The chain employs TRBV18 and TRBJ1-6; 10 nucleotides line up with TRBD1. Germline V gene lookup returns CDR1 KGHSH and CDR2 LQKENI. The CDR3 loop spans 15 amino acids. V gave up 3 bases and J gave up 5 bases; unmatched junction bases: 1. CDR3 sequence: CASSPGTGDNSPLHF. CDR3 sequence (DNA): TGTGCCAGCTCACCCGGGACAGGGGATAATTCACCCCTCCACTTT. The variable domain in full, completed from reference TRBV18 and TRBJ1-6, reads NAGVMQNPRHLVRRRGQEARLRCSPMKGHSHVYWYRQLPEEGLKFMVYLQKENIIDESGMPKERFSAEFPKEGPSILRIQQVVRGDSAAYFCASSPGTGDNSPLHFGNGTRLTVT.

The J gene is TRBJ2-7, the V gene TRBV4-2; 7 bases match TRBD2. CDR1 and CDR2 from the germline V gene are LGHNA and YNFKEQ. V lost 1 base to trimming and J lost 3 bases; unmatched junction nucleotides: 21. The CDR3 spans 20 residues. As DNA, the CDR3 is TGTGCCAGCAGCCAAGTCGGGCTAGCGGACCTCCCCCCACGTCGCTACGAGCAGTACTTC. The encoded protein is CASSQVGLADLPPRRYEQYF.

The genes are TRBV5-1 and TRBJ1-4, with 7 bases fitting TRBD1. Germline lookup yields CDR1 SGHRS and CDR2 YFSETQ. The CDR3 consists of 15 residues. V was clipped by 4 bases and J by 5 bases; unmatched bases: 8. CDR3 amino acids: CASSQYRGPNEKLFF. DNA of the CDR3: TGCGCCAGCAGCCAGTACAGGGGACCGAATGAAAAACTGTTTTTT.